Below are 15 T cell receptor beta chains sequenced from a single sample in a study of T cell responses to AZD1222 COVID-19 vaccine. Sequenced by immunoSEQ multiplex PCR; TCRdb stores in-frame clones only, minus some. The data contain more than 95,000 clones, over 75% of them singletons. The starting material was peripheral blood, obtained on day 0 of AZD1222 vaccination. These receptors came from an adult in good health.

The chain carries TRBV5-1 and TRBJ2-1; TRBD1 or TRBD2 may be the D gene (6 bases each). CDR3 length: 15 amino acids. The V gene's germline CDR1 is SGHRS and CDR2 YFSETQ. With 0 bases removed from V and 4 bases from J, the gap between germline ends came to 11 bases. The CDR3 is CASSLEGDLYNEQFF. CDR3 sequence (DNA): TGCGCCAGCAGCTTGGAGGGGGACTTATACAATGAGCAGTTCTTC.

The chain uses TRBV5-1 and TRBJ1-4; maybe TRBD1 (5 bases). Trimming took off 5 bases at V and 0 bases at J, with 11 bases between the two ends. Germline loops: CDR1 SGHRS, CDR2 YFSETQ. There are 15 residues in the CDR3. This CDR3 reads CASRPGASTNEKLFF. The CDR3, as DNA: TGCGCCAGCAGACCCGGGGCCTCAACTAATGAAAAACTGTTTTTT.

The gene calls are TRBV6-4 and TRBJ2-7; weak D call: TRBD1 (6 bases). Germline loops: CDR1 MRHNA, CDR2 SNTAGT. This CDR3 contains 13 residues. Trimming removed 2 bases at V and 4 bases at J, with 9 bases between. CDR3 nucleotides: TGTGCCAGCAGTGACCCGGACAGATACGAGCAGTACTTC. Translated, it gives CASSDPDRYEQYF.

CDR3 bases: TGTGCCAGCAGTGAAGCGCTACAGGGGGCATTCCGTAGGAACACTGAAGCTTTCTTT. Amino acids: CASSEALQGAFRRNTEAFF. The rearrangement links TRBV6-1 to TRBJ1-1; 9 bases map to TRBD1. Germline loops: CDR1 MNHNS, CDR2 SASEGT. Trimming at V came to 0 bases and at J to 1 base, leaving 12 bases not matched to a gene. The CDR3 totals 19 residues.

This chain links TRBV6-5 with TRBJ2-7, with 8 bases fitting TRBD2. Germline loops: CDR1 MNHEY, CDR2 SVGAGI. The CDR3 covers 16 residues. J lost 5 bases, V lost 2 bases, and 11 bases had no gene match. This chain's CDR3 is CASSYPVGGGRHEQYF. CDR3 bases: TGTGCCAGCAGTTACCCAGTCGGGGGGGGCCGGCACGAGCAGTACTTC.

The chain carries TRBV7-3 and TRBJ2-1; D ambiguous. The CDR3 covers 13 residues. Trimming removed 3 bases from V and 9 bases from J, with 12 bases in between. Per germline, CDR1 SGHTA and CDR2 FQGTGA. This chain's CDR3 is CASSLSESGEQFF. In DNA form, the CDR3 reads TGTGCCAGCAGCTTGTCGGAGTCCGGTGAGCAGTTCTTC.

This chain uses TRBV27 with TRBJ1-5; TRBD1 agrees at 8 bases. V lost 6 bases and J lost 4; bases outside the gene matches: 8. Germline V lookup: CDR1 MNHEY, CDR2 SMNVEV (reference sequence). The CDR3 has 15 residues. For the CDR3, the DNA is TGTGCCAGCAGCGGCGGACAGGGTAGTAATCAGCCCCAGCATTTT. Translation gives CASSGGQGSNQPQHF.

The chain combines TRBV11-2 with TRBJ2-1; no firm D call. V was trimmed by 5 bases and J by 10 bases, leaving 24 bases between them. The CDR3 spans 16 residues. Germline CDR1 SGHAT, CDR2 FQNNGV. The CDR3 coding sequence is TGTGCCAGCAGCCTCCTCCCACCGGCTAGTGGGGAAGAGCAGTTCTTC. Its protein product is CASSLLPPASGEEQFF.

The V and J genes are TRBV6-5 and TRBJ1-1; 10 nucleotides align to TRBD1. Germline V gene sequence: CDR1 MNHEY, CDR2 SVGAGI. There are 12 residues in the CDR3. V lost 6 bases and J lost 10; bases outside the gene matches: 5. The DNA of the CDR3 is TGTGCCAGCAGGGGGACAGGGGATGGAGCTTTCTTT. Protein sequence: CASRGTGDGAFF.

The chain employs TRBV5-1 and TRBJ1-3; D uncertain. The CDR3 is 17 residues long. Germline assignment: CDR1 SGHRS and CDR2 YFSETQ. V lost 2 bases and J 0 bases, leaving 15 bases between the germline ends. The CDR3 sequence: CASSFDLTLDSGNTIYF. Written as DNA, the CDR3 is TGCGCCAGCAGCTTTGATCTAACGCTCGACTCTGGAAACACCATATATTTT. The full variable domain, in which reference TRBV5-1 and TRBJ1-3 provide the parts outside the CDR3, is KAGVTQTPRYLIKTRGQQVTLSCSPISGHRSVSWYQQTPGQGLQFLFEYFSETQRNKGNFPGRFSGRQFSNSRSEMNVSTLELGDSALYLCASSFDLTLDSGNTIYFGEGSWLTVV.

This sequence joins TRBV7-8 and TRBJ2-3; the D gene is possibly TRBD2 (5 bases). Germline lookup yields CDR1 SGHVS and CDR2 FQNEAQ. This CDR3 region has 13 residues. Between the trimmed V and J ends, which lost 11 bases and 2 bases, there was a span of 14 bases. In nucleotides, the CDR3 is TGTGCCTTGGGGTTGGGAGACACAGATACGCAGTATTTT. It specifies CALGLGDTDTQYF.

The J gene is TRBJ2-7, the V gene TRBV3-1 (or the pseudogene TRBV3-2), with unresolved D. Trimming stripped 4 bases from V and 2 bases from J, with 15 bases between. Per the germline V gene, CDR1 is LGHDT and CDR2 is YNNKEL (reference sequence). This CDR3 region has 15 residues. In DNA form, the CDR3 reads TGTGCCAGCAGCCTGACCGATGACCTCGCCTACGAGCAGTACTTC. It translates to CASSLTDDLAYEQYF.

The count of this clone is one. This sequence joins TRBV6-1 and TRBJ1-4; D ambiguous. Germline V gives CDR1 MNHNS, CDR2 SASEGT. The ends were cut back, 2 bases at V and 8 bases at J, with 12 bases in the middle. CDR3 size: 14 residues. The CDR3: CASSENGPVEKLFF. The CDR3 coding sequence is TGTGCCAGCAGTGAAAATGGACCAGTCGAAAAACTGTTTTTT.

The rearrangement uses TRBV19 and TRBJ2-1, with TRBD1 as a possible D gene (6 bases). V dropped 8 bases and J dropped 7 bases, with 9 bases sitting between them. This CDR3 region has 11 residues. Germline V gene data show CDR1 as LNHDA and CDR2 as SQIVND (reference sequence). The CDR3 reads CASRRGNEQFF. The CDR3 DNA follows: TGTGCCAGTCGAAGGGGGAATGAGCAGTTCTTC.

The chain has TRBV19 and TRBJ1-1; 11 bases fit TRBD1. The germline CDR1 and CDR2 sequences are LNHDA and SQIVND (reference sequence). This CDR3 has 12 residues. V lost 3 bases and J lost 11; bases outside the gene matches: 2. CDR3 region: CASSIGQGAAFF. The CDR3 nucleotides are TGTGCCAGTAGTATCGGACAGGGGGCCGCTTTCTTT.